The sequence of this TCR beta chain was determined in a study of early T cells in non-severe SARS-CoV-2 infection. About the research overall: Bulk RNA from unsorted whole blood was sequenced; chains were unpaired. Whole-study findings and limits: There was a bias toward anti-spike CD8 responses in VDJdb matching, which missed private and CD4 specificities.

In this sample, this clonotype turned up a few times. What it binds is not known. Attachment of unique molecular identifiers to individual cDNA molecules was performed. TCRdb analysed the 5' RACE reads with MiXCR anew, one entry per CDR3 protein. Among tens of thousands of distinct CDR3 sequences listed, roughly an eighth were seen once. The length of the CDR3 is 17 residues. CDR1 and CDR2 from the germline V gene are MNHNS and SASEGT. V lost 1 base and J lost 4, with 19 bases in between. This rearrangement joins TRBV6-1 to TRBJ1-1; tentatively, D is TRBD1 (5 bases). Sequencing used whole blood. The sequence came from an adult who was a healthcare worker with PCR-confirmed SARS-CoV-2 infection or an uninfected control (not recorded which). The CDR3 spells CASSEGFGAGGGTEAFF. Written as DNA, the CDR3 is TGTGCCAGCAGTGAAGGTTTTGGGGCAGGAGGTGGCACTGAAGCTTTCTTT.